This T cell receptor beta chain was recovered during a study of blood T cells in healthy people across ages. With regard to this clonotype: The antigen is undetermined.

Isolated PBMCs totaled at least 7 million in each sample. RNA extraction gave at least 5.5 micrograms of total RNA per sample. Study results and caveats: Those diversity estimates obtained from one million T cells were thought to be underestimates.

Deletions cut 6 bases from V and 3 bases from J, with 5 bases between. Germline CDR1 reads ENHRY; CDR2 reads SYGVKD. The CDR3 spans 11 residues. For the second PCR, which ran for about 6 to 11 cycles, a sample-barcoded 5' primer and a J-beta primer mix were used. Each single sample gave us at least 2.5 million CDR3-containing paired-end reads. Each CDR3 protein gets one entry after TCRdb re-called the 5' RACE reads with MiXCR. The top ten clones hold approximately 7.9% of a sample with fewer than 1.5 million distinct CDR3 sequences, approximately 42% of them seen once. The TCR was taken from a woman between 18 and 29 years old in good health. The sample consisted of blood. The V gene is TRBV10-3, the J gene TRBJ1-2, with unresolved D. The CDR3 coding sequence is TGTGCCATCAGGGGGTACTATGGCTACACCTTC. Translating it yields CAIRGYYGYTF.